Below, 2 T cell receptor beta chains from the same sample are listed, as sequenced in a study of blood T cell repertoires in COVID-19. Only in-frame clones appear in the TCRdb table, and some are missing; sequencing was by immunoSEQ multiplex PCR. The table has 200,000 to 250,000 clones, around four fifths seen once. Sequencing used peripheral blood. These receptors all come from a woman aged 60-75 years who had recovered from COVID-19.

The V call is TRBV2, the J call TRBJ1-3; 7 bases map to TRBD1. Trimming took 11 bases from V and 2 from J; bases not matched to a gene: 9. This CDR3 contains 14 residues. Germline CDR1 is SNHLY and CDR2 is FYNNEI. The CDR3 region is CASDSGGTGNTIYF. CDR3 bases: TGTGCCTCCGACTCAGGGGGAACTGGAAACACCATATATTTT. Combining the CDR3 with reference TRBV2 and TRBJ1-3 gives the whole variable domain EPEVTQTPSHQVTQMGQEVILRCVPISNHLYFYWYRQILGQKVEFLVSFYNNEISEKSEIFDDQFSVERPDGSNFTLKIRSTKLEDSAMYFCASDSGGTGNTIYFGEGSWLTVV.

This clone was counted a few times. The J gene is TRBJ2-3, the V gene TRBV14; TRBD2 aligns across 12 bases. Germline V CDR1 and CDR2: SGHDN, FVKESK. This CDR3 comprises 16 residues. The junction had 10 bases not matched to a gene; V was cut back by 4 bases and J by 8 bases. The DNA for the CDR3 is TGTGCCAGCAGCCTTGGACTAGCGGGGCGAGGAGGTACGCAGTATTTT. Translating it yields CASSLGLAGRGGTQYF.